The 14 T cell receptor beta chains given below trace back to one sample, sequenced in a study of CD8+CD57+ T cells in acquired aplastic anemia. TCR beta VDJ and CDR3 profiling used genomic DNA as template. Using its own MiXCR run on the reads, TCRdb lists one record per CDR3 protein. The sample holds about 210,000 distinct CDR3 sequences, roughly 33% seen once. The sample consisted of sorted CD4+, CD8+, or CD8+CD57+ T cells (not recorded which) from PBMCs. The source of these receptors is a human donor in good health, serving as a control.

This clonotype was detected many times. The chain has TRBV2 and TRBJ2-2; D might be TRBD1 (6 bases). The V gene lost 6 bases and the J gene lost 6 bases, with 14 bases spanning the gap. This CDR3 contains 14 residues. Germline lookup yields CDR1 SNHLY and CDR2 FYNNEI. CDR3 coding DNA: TGTGCCAGCAGCCCCAGGCCAGGGGCCGGGGAGCTGTTTTTT. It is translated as CASSPRPGAGELFF.

This CDR3 reads CASSEKTTGTGYGYTF. The CDR3 bases are TGTGCCAGCAGTGAGAAAACAACCGGGACAGGGTATGGCTACACCTTC. J is TRBJ1-2 and V is TRBV25-1; TRBD1 matches 9 bases. Germline-derived CDR1 and CDR2 are MGHDK and SYGVNS. Unmatched junction bases numbered 10, after V lost 3 bases and J lost 5 bases. The CDR3 runs to 16 residues.

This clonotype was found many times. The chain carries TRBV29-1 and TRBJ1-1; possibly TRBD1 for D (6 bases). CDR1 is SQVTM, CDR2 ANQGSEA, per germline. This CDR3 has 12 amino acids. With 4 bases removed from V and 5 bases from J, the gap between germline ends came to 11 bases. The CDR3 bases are TGCAGCGTTGTCAGGGGCCAAACTGAAGCTTTCTTT. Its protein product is CSVVRGQTEAFF.

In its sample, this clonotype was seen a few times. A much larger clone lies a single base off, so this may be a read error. CDR3 sequence: CASSETSGGANEQSF. The CDR3 nucleotides are TGTGCCAGCAGTGAGACTAGCGGGGGGGCGAATGAGCAGTCCTTC. The V gene is TRBV2, the J gene TRBJ2-1, with 14 bases identical to TRBD2. In germline, CDR1 is SNHLY, CDR2 FYNNEI. This CDR3 comprises 15 residues.

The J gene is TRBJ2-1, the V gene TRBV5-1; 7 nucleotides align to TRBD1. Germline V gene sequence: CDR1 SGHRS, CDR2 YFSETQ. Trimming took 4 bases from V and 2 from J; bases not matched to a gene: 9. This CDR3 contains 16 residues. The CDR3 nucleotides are TGCGCCAGCAGCCGGACGGGGACAGAAGCCTACAATGAGCAGTTCTTC. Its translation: CASSRTGTEAYNEQFF.

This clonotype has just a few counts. Here the CDR3 reads CASSRGQIRSNEKLFF. The CDR3 coding sequence is TGTGCCAGCAGCCGCGGACAGATAAGGTCTAATGAAAAACTGTTTTTT. The chain employs TRBV3-1 and TRBJ1-4; D perhaps matches TRBD1 (6 bases). Germline V gene lookup returns CDR1 LGHDT and CDR2 YNNKEL (reference sequence). The germline V and J ends were trimmed by 4 bases and 3 bases, with 15 bases remaining between them. The CDR3 spans 16 residues.

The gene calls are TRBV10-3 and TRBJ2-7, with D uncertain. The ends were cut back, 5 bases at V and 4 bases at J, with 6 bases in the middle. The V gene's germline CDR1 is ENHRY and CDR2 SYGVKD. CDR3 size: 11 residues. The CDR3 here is CAISTNYEQYF. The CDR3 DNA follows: TGTGCCATCAGTACGAATTACGAGCAGTACTTC.

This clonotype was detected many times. The CDR3 is CASSLVLGSEAFF. Here the CDR3 DNA reads TGTGCCAGCAGCTTAGTACTTGGCAGTGAAGCTTTCTTT. The V and J genes are TRBV7-8 and TRBJ1-1; D uncertain. Trimming took 1 base from V and 7 from J, leaving 10 bases between them. The germline CDR1 and CDR2 sequences are SGHVS and FQNEAQ. The CDR3 has 13 amino acids.

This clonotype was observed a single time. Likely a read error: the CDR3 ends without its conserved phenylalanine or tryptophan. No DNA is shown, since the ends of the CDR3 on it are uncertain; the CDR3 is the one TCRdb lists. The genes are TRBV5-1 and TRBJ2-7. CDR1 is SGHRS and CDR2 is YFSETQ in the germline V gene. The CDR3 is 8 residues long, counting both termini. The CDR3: CASSLAIQ.

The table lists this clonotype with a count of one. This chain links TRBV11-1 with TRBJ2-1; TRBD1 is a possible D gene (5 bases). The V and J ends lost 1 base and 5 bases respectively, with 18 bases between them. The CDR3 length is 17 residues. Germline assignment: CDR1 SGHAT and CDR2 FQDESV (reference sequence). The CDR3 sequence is CASSLGQGKRLHNEQFF. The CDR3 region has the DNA TGTGCCAGCAGCTTAGGTCAGGGTAAAAGACTCCACAATGAGCAGTTCTTC.

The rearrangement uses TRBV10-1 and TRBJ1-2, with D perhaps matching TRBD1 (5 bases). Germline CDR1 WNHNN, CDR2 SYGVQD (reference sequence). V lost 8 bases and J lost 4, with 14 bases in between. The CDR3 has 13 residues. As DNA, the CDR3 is TGCGCCAGCGGGAGGGGATTTGGCTATGGCTACACCTTC. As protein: CASGRGFGYGYTF.

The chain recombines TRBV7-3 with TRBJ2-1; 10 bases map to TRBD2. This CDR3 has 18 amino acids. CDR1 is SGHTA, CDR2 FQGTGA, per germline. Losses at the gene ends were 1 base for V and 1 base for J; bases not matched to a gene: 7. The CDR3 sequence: CASSLIGGAGGSYNEQFF. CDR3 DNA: TGTGCCAGCAGCTTAATTGGGGGAGCGGGAGGGTCCTACAATGAGCAGTTCTTC.

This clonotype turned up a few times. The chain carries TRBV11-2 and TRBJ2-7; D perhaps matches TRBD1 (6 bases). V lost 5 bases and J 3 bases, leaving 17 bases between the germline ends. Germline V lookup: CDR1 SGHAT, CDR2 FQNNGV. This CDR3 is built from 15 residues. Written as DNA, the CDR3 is TGTGCCAGCAGCAGGGGGATAGGAGAACTCTACGAGCAGTACTTC. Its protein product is CASSRGIGELYEQYF.

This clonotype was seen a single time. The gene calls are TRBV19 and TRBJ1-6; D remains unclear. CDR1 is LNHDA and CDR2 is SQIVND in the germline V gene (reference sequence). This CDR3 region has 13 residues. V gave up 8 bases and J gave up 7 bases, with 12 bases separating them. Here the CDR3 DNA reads TGTGCCAGTTCGAACAGAAAGAATTCACCCCTCCACTTT. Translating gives CASSNRKNSPLHF.